A selection of T cell receptor beta chains follows, all from one sample in a study of shared clonotypes between healthy human individuals. Libraries were prepared by immunoSEQ multiplex PCR; TCRdb keeps only in-frame clonotypes and omits some of them. The sample consists of some 2,100,000 clones, roughly 91% of them appearing once. Sequencing was done on a sample of naive CD8+ T cells from PBMCs. The source is a man younger than 35 in good health. Some clones in this sample may be carry-over from other donors' samples. CDR3s include the opening cysteine and the closing phenylalanine or tryptophan. The order of the fields is D gene, V gene, J gene, clone size, CDR3 protein, CDR3 DNA. The D gene is left open where the match is weak. Expanded clones get a size class; other rows say once, few or many, or leave the size out.

d_call: TRBD1; v_call: TRBV19; j_call: TRBJ1-1; clone_size: -; cdr3_aa: CASRLQGAAEAFF; cdr3_nt: TGTGCCAGTAGACTACAGGGGGCCGCTGAAGCTTTCTTT
d_call: -; v_call: TRBV5-5; j_call: TRBJ1-5; clone_size: -; cdr3_aa: CASSLDRTSNQPQHF; cdr3_nt: TGTGCCAGCAGCCTCGACAGGACGAGCAATCAGCCCCAGCATTTT
d_call: -; v_call: TRBV11-3; j_call: TRBJ2-7; clone_size: -; cdr3_aa: CASSSRDTVGGEQYF; cdr3_nt: TGTGCCAGCAGCTCCCGGGACACCGTGGGGGGGGAGCAGTACTTC
d_call: TRBD1; v_call: TRBV27; j_call: TRBJ2-5; clone_size: -; cdr3_aa: CASSFRDRYMVQYF; cdr3_nt: TGTGCCAGCAGTTTTCGGGACAGGTACATGGTGCAGTACTTC
d_call: -; v_call: TRBV13; j_call: TRBJ2-1; clone_size: -; cdr3_aa: CASSPGIGSSYNEQFF; cdr3_nt: TGTGCCAGCAGCCCCGGGATTGGGTCCTCCTACAATGAGCAGTTCTTC
d_call: -; v_call: TRBV7-9; j_call: TRBJ1-1; clone_size: -; cdr3_aa: CASSPRVDTEAFF; cdr3_nt: TGTGCCAGCAGCCCCAGGGTGGACACTGAAGCTTTCTTT
d_call: TRBD2; v_call: TRBV6-4; j_call: TRBJ2-7; clone_size: -; cdr3_aa: CASSDDFSSGRDEQYF; cdr3_nt: TGTGCCAGCAGTGATGACTTCTCCAGCGGGAGGGACGAGCAGTACTTC
d_call: -; v_call: TRBV21-1; j_call: TRBJ1-1; clone_size: -; cdr3_aa: CASSERQGARNTEAFF; cdr3_nt: TGTGCCAGCAGCGAACGACAGGGTGCTAGGAACACTGAAGCTTTCTTT
d_call: -; v_call: TRBV10-1; j_call: TRBJ2-7; clone_size: few; cdr3_aa: CASSPGRGYEQYF; cdr3_nt: TGCGCCAGCAGTCCGGGACGGGGGTACGAGCAGTACTTC
d_call: -; v_call: TRBV18; j_call: TRBJ2-5; clone_size: -; cdr3_aa: CASSPGRVETQYF; cdr3_nt: TGTGCCAGCTCACCTGGGCGGGTAGAGACCCAGTACTTC
d_call: TRBD2; v_call: TRBV19; j_call: TRBJ2-5; clone_size: -; cdr3_aa: CASSIRPRAAGAQYF; cdr3_nt: TGTGCCAGTAGTATACGTCCCCGGGCCGCGGGGGCCCAGTACTTC
d_call: -; v_call: TRBV19; j_call: TRBJ2-3; clone_size: -; cdr3_aa: CASSRDSADTQYF; cdr3_nt: TGTGCCAGTAGTAGGGACTCGGCAGATACGCAGTATTTT
d_call: TRBD1; v_call: TRBV5-8; j_call: TRBJ2-7; clone_size: -; cdr3_aa: CASSPQGSFSYEQYF; cdr3_nt: TGTGCCAGCAGCCCACAGGGGTCCTTCTCCTACGAGCAGTACTTC
d_call: TRBD2; v_call: TRBV6-6; j_call: TRBJ2-1; clone_size: once; cdr3_aa: CASSGTSGSGLNEQFF; cdr3_nt: TGTGCCAGCAGTGGGACTAGCGGGAGTGGTTTGAATGAGCAGTTCTTC
d_call: -; v_call: TRBV11-2; j_call: TRBJ2-2; clone_size: -; cdr3_aa: CASSLEPGTGELFF; cdr3_nt: TGTGCCAGCAGCTTAGAACCGGGGACCGGGGAGCTGTTTTTT
d_call: -; v_call: TRBV29-1; j_call: TRBJ2-3; clone_size: -; cdr3_aa: CSVPPAVSTDTQYF; cdr3_nt: TGCAGCGTTCCCCCAGCGGTGAGCACAGATACGCAGTATTTT
d_call: -; v_call: TRBV6-1; j_call: TRBJ2-1; clone_size: -; cdr3_aa: CASSEYGEQFF; cdr3_nt: TGTGCCAGCAGTGAATACGGTGAGCAGTTCTTC
d_call: -; v_call: TRBV9; j_call: TRBJ2-1; clone_size: -; cdr3_aa: CASSVGGGNGNEQFF; cdr3_nt: TGTGCCAGCAGCGTAGGAGGCGGGAATGGTAATGAGCAGTTCTTC
d_call: TRBD2; v_call: TRBV9; j_call: TRBJ2-1; clone_size: -; cdr3_aa: CASSVEPSGSYEQFF; cdr3_nt: TGTGCCAGCAGCGTAGAGCCTAGCGGGAGTTATGAGCAGTTCTTC
d_call: TRBD1; v_call: TRBV29-1; j_call: TRBJ1-1; clone_size: few; cdr3_aa: CSVEGQGQGGIAFF; cdr3_nt: TGCAGCGTCGAGGGGCAGGGACAGGGGGGGATAGCTTTCTTT
d_call: TRBD1; v_call: TRBV28; j_call: TRBJ2-7; clone_size: -; cdr3_aa: CASTQGGTASYEQYF; cdr3_nt: TGTGCCAGCACCCAAGGTGGGACAGCTTCCTACGAGCAGTACTTC
d_call: -; v_call: TRBV18; j_call: TRBJ2-7; clone_size: -; cdr3_aa: CASSPGGTYEQYF; cdr3_nt: TGTGCCAGCTCACCAGGGGGAACCTACGAGCAGTACTTC
d_call: -; v_call: TRBV9; j_call: TRBJ1-1; clone_size: few; cdr3_aa: CASRGDFGTEAFF; cdr3_nt: TGTGCCAGCCGGGGAGATTTCGGCACTGAAGCTTTCTTT
d_call: -; v_call: TRBV27; j_call: TRBJ2-3; clone_size: -; cdr3_aa: CASSQLAFSTDTQYF; cdr3_nt: TGTGCCAGCAGTCAACTAGCCTTTAGCACAGATACGCAGTATTTT
d_call: -; v_call: TRBV9; j_call: TRBJ2-2; clone_size: -; cdr3_aa: CASSGLYTNTGELFF; cdr3_nt: TGTGCCAGCAGCGGACTATATACGAACACCGGGGAGCTGTTTTTT
d_call: TRBD1; v_call: TRBV2; j_call: TRBJ1-4; clone_size: -; cdr3_aa: CASSDWTVGTDRGLGNEKLFF; cdr3_nt: TGTGCCAGCAGTGATTGGACTGTTGGTACCGACAGGGGGCTCGGTAATGAAAAACTGTTTTTT
d_call: TRBD1; v_call: TRBV27; j_call: TRBJ2-5; clone_size: -; cdr3_aa: CASTGSRTGGRETQYF; cdr3_nt: TGTGCCAGCACTGGGTCACGGACAGGGGGCCGGGAGACCCAGTACTTC
d_call: TRBD2; v_call: TRBV10-2; j_call: TRBJ2-1; clone_size: -; cdr3_aa: CASSEEAGAVEQFF; cdr3_nt: TGCGCCAGCAGTGAGGAAGCGGGAGCAGTTGAGCAGTTCTTC
d_call: -; v_call: TRBV7-9; j_call: TRBJ1-2; clone_size: -; cdr3_aa: CASSLVKGNGYTF; cdr3_nt: TGTGCCAGCAGCTTAGTGAAAGGGAATGGCTACACCTTC
d_call: -; v_call: TRBV11-2; j_call: TRBJ2-5; clone_size: -; cdr3_aa: CASSGRGLTETQYF; cdr3_nt: TGTGCCAGCAGCGGGCGGGGCCTAACAGAGACCCAGTACTTC
d_call: -; v_call: TRBV29-1; j_call: TRBJ2-2; clone_size: few; cdr3_aa: CSVTEGNTGELFF; cdr3_nt: TGCAGCGTGACAGAAGGAAACACCGGGGAGCTGTTTTTT
d_call: TRBD2; v_call: TRBV27; j_call: TRBJ2-7; clone_size: -; cdr3_aa: CASSPTSGVFSLYF; cdr3_nt: TGTGCCAGCAGTCCAACTAGCGGGGTTTTTAGTCTGTACTTC